This T cell receptor beta chain was sequenced in a study of T cell changes during pregnancy in multiple sclerosis. This table comes from immunoSEQ multiplex PCR, and its TCRdb copy is limited to in-frame clones, with some not included. In the table there are approximately 88,000 clones, approximately 95% of which are singletons. The specimen comprised peripheral blood, sampled in the first trimester of pregnancy. The sequence derives from a female donor with multiple sclerosis, enrolled in a pregnancy study.

Here the CDR3 DNA reads TGTGCCAGTAGTCTCGCGGGGCAGGGCAAACTTCTGAACACTGAAGCTTTCTTT. As protein: CASSLAGQGKLLNTEAFF. V is TRBV19 and J is TRBJ1-1, with D possibly being TRBD1 (5 bases). This CDR3 has 18 amino acids. V was pared by 5 bases and J by 0 bases, with 22 bases between. Germline V CDR1 and CDR2: LNHDA, SQIVND (reference sequence).